Listed below are T cell receptor beta chains from one sample, sequenced in a study of T cells in Graves' hyperthyroidism and ophthalmopathy. In TCRdb, the multiplex PCR reads were re-called with MiXCR into one record per CDR3 protein. The sample yields roughly 800,000 distinct CDR3 sequences, approximately 40% seen once. Material for sequencing was blood. These TCRs come from a young man with Graves' hyperthyroidism. Both conserved end residues are part of each CDR3. D genes are given only for firm matches. The size field is filled for only some rows; it gives once, few, many or a size class.

J gene | D gene | clone size | V gene | CDR3 DNA | CDR3 protein
TRBJ2-7 | - | few | TRBV10-3 | TGTGCCACCATCGGGTCTCCACGGGAGCAGTACTTC | CATIGSPREQYF
TRBJ1-2 | - | once | TRBV10-3 | TGTGCCATCAGTCAGTTACAGGGTCATGGCTACACCTTC | CAISQLQGHGYTF
TRBJ1-1 | - | many | TRBV19 | TGTGCCAGTAGTTTCGACAGAGTCCCTGAAGCTTTCTTT | CASSFDRVPEAFF
TRBJ1-5 | - | many | TRBV20-1 | TGCAGTGCTAGAGCGACAGGTCGGAATCAGCCCCAGCATTTT | CSARATGRNQPQHF
TRBJ2-7 | - | - | TRBV20-1 | TGCAGTGCCCCCTCCGGCATGTCGGGGTCCTACGAGCAGTACTTC | CSAPSGMSGSYEQYF
TRBJ2-7 | - | - | TRBV12-3/TRBV12-4 | TGTGCCAGCACTCGGGCGCCTGGACAAGGCGAAGGCGAGCAGTACTTC | CASTRAPGQGEGEQYF
TRBJ2-7 | TRBD1 | many | TRBV29-1 | TGCAGCGTATGGACAGGGGCCGGAGCCTACGAGCAGTACTTC | CSVWTGAGAYEQYF
TRBJ2-5 | - | - | TRBV7-9 | TGTGCCAGCAGCCAAACAGAGGGACAAGAGACCCAGTACTTC | CASSQTEGQETQYF
TRBJ2-7 | - | - | TRBV20-1 | TGCAGTGCTAGAGGAGAGACGTTGAGCTCCTACGAGCAGTACTTC | CSARGETLSSYEQYF
TRBJ1-2 | - | many | TRBV25-1 | TGTGCCAGCAGTGTCTCAGTCTATGGCTACACCTTC | CASSVSVYGYTF
TRBJ2-5 | TRBD2 | - | TRBV7-3 | TGTGCCACGGACCCACTAGCGGGCTCCAAAGAGACCCAGTACTTC | CATDPLAGSKETQYF
TRBJ1-5 | - | - | TRBV7-2 | TGTGCCAGCAGCTTACGGGCAGGGGTATTTCAGCCCCAGCATTTT | CASSLRAGVFQPQHF
TRBJ1-6 | - | - | TRBV12-3/TRBV12-4 | TGTGCCAGCAGATCCACTCTACCTGGACCGAATTCACCCCTCCACTTT | CASRSTLPGPNSPLHF
TRBJ2-2 | TRBD1 | many | TRBV15 | TGTGCCACCAGCCGAGGGACAGAGAACACCGGGGAGCTGTTTTTT | CATSRGTENTGELFF
TRBJ1-2 | TRBD1 | - | TRBV7-4 | TGTGCCAGCAGCTTCCGGGACAGGGGAGGTGGCTACACCTTC | CASSFRDRGGGYTF
TRBJ1-1 | - | many | TRBV14 | TGTGCCAGCAGCCAAGAATGGAACACTGAAGCTTTCTTT | CASSQEWNTEAFF
TRBJ1-2 | - | - | TRBV5-4 | TGTGCCAGCAGCCGTATTATTTATGGCTACACCTTC | CASSRIIYGYTF
TRBJ1-2 | TRBD1 | once | TRBV20-1 | TGCAGTGCTAGGGGGGGACAGGGACATGATGGCTACACCTTC | CSARGGQGHDGYTF
TRBJ1-1 | TRBD1 | - | TRBV14 | TGTGCCAGCAGCCAAAAAAAAGGGGGCCCTATCGGAGCTTTCTTT | CASSQKKGGPIGAFF
TRBJ2-2 | - | - | TRBV9 | TGTGCCAGCAGTCGCTCTAGGGGGGGGGAGAACACCGGGGAGCTGTTCTTT | CASSRSRGGENTGELFF
TRBJ1-4 | - | many | TRBV29-1 | TGCAGCGTCCGCTTGGTTGGGCAAGGCGAAAAACTGTTTTTT | CSVRLVGQGEKLFF
TRBJ1-1 | - | - | TRBV3-1 | TGTGCCAGCAGCCTCTCGAACAGGGATGAAGCTTTCTTT | CASSLSNRDEAFF
TRBJ2-2 | - | few | TRBV15 | TGTGCCACCAGTGGGGGCCACTCTGACACCGGGGAGCTGTTTTTT | CATSGGHSDTGELFF
TRBJ2-5 | - | - | TRBV25-1 | TGTGCCAGCAGTGATTTGCGGCCGAACCAAGAGACCCAGTACTTC | CASSDLRPNQETQYF
TRBJ1-5 | TRBD1 | many | TRBV9 | TGTGCCAGCAGCCTCGACAGGGAGCAGCCCCAGCATTTT | CASSLDREQPQHF
TRBJ2-7 | TRBD1 | many | TRBV29-1 | TGCAGCGTTGCGGCTCGACAGGGCCACGAGCAGTACTTC | CSVAARQGHEQYF
TRBJ1-1 | - | - | TRBV19 | TGTGCCAGTATAGACAGAGTTGAGACTGAAGCTTTCTTT | CASIDRVETEAFF
TRBJ2-2 | - | - | TRBV15 | TGTGCCACCAGCAGAGAAATGGGCCCCGGGGAGCTGGTTTTT | CATSREMGPGELVF
TRBJ2-7 | - | few | TRBV7-9 | TGTGCCAGCAGCTTAGCGCCACAGTCCTACGAGCAGTACTTC | CASSLAPQSYEQYF
TRBJ1-1 | TRBD1 | - | TRBV12-3/TRBV12-4 | TGTGCCAGCAGTTCTCGACAGGGTCTGGGCACTGAAGCTTTCTTT | CASSSRQGLGTEAFF
TRBJ1-2 | - | - | TRBV10-3 | TGTGCCATCCGGGACGACAACTATGGCTACACCTTC | CAIRDDNYGYTF
TRBJ2-3 | - | - | TRBV11-2 | TGTGCCAGCAGCTTAGATCTAGACGGGCATACGCAGTATTTT | CASSLDLDGHTQYF
TRBJ1-6 | - | few | TRBV20-1 | TGCAGTGCTCCCCTTTTAGGAGCCTCCACCCAGGGAAATTCACCCCTCCACTTT | CSAPLLGASTQGNSPLHF
TRBJ2-2 | - | many | TRBV29-1 | TGCAGCGTCCGGGCGGGCGCGAACACCGGGGAGCTGTTTTTT | CSVRAGANTGELFF
TRBJ2-7 | TRBD1 | few | TRBV27 | TGTGCCAGCAGTGTAGGACAGGGTTTCGTCTACGAGCAGTACTTC | CASSVGQGFVYEQYF
TRBJ2-5 | TRBD2 | few | TRBV29-1 | TGCAGCGCTGATACTAGCGGGGGGGCCCTCAGGGGGACCCAGTACTTC | CSADTSGGALRGTQYF
TRBJ1-2 | TRBD1 | few | TRBV20-1 | TGCAGTGCTAGAGTGGACAGGGGGCTTACTAACTATGGCTACACCTTC | CSARVDRGLTNYGYTF
TRBJ2-7 | - | few | TRBV6-1 | TGTGCCAGCAGTTTAAATTGGTCCTTTGGCGAGCAGTACTTC | CASSLNWSFGEQYF
TRBJ2-6 | - | - | TRBV19 | TGTGCCAGCGCCGACGTCTCGAGCTGGGGTTGGTGGGCCAACGTCCTGACTTTC | CASADVSSWGWWANVLTF
TRBJ1-6 | - | many | TRBV12-3/TRBV12-4 | TGTGCCAGCAGTCCGGGACTGCTGGGTTCACCCCTCCACTTT | CASSPGLLGSPLHF
TRBJ2-5 | - | many | TRBV5-6 | TGTGCCAGCACCGCGACGTTGGGGACCCAGTACTTC | CASTATLGTQYF
TRBJ1-2 | - | - | TRBV15 | TGTGCCACCAGCAGTCCTCAGGGCAGCTATGGCTACACCTTC | CATSSPQGSYGYTF
TRBJ1-1 | - | few | TRBV20-1 | TGCAGTGCTAGAGTCGGGGGGGGCGGCACTGAAGCTTTCTTT | CSARVGGGGTEAFF
TRBJ2-7 | TRBD2 | - | TRBV7-9 | TGTGCCAGCAGCCTAAGACTAGCGGTCTACGAGCAGTACTTC | CASSLRLAVYEQYF
TRBJ1-1 | - | few | TRBV7-9 | TGTGCCAGCAATCGGGGCTTGAACACTGAAGCTTTCTTT | CASNRGLNTEAFF
TRBJ2-7 | TRBD1 | many | TRBV7-6 | TGTGCCAGCAGCTTAGGGCAGGGGGTTTCCGAGCAGTACTTC | CASSLGQGVSEQYF
TRBJ1-4 | - | - | TRBV15 | TGTGCCACCAGCAGAGATCGGGGGGCCAAGAATGAAAAACTGTTTTTT | CATSRDRGAKNEKLFF
TRBJ2-7 | TRBD1 | - | TRBV20-1 | TGCAGTGCTAGAGCTTCTACGGACAGGGGCTGCGAGCAGTACTTC | CSARASTDRGCEQYF
TRBJ2-2 | - | few | TRBV7-8 | TGTGCCAGCAGCTTAGGCATCAGGGGGAACACCGGGGAGCTGTTTTTT | CASSLGIRGNTGELFF
TRBJ2-3 | TRBD2 | - | TRBV20-1 | TGCAGTGCTACCCCAGCGGGGAGGGGAACAGATACGCAGTATTTT | CSATPAGRGTDTQYF
TRBJ1-3 | - | many | TRBV2 | TGTGCCAGCAGTGATCCGGGACGATTCTCTGGAAACACCATATATTTT | CASSDPGRFSGNTIYF
TRBJ2-7 | - | - | TRBV12-3/TRBV12-4 | TGTGCCAGCAGTTTCTCCGGGGGCGAATACGAGCAGTACTTC | CASSFSGGEYEQYF
TRBJ2-2 | - | once | TRBV20-1 | TGCAGTGCTAGTTCCCTGCCGGGCACCGGGGAGCTGTTTTTT | CSASSLPGTGELFF
TRBJ1-1 | TRBD1 | few | TRBV7-9 | TGTGCCAGCAGCTTGGAAGCCAGAACAGGGGGCGGGACTGAAGCTTTCTTT | CASSLEARTGGGTEAFF
TRBJ2-5 | TRBD1 | many | TRBV10-3 | TGTGCCATCAGGGACAGGGCCCAAGAGACCCAGTACTTC | CAIRDRAQETQYF
TRBJ1-1 | TRBD1 | - | TRBV10-3 | TGTGCCATCAGTGACCCGGGACAGGGTACGAACACTGAAGCTTTCTTT | CAISDPGQGTNTEAFF
TRBJ2-1 | TRBD2 | - | TRBV29-1 | TGCAGCTCGAGGACTAGCAGAATCGATGAGCAGTTCTTC | CSSRTSRIDEQFF
TRBJ1-1 | - | - | TRBV29-1 | TGCAGCATAGACCAGGGGACCACTGAAGCTTTCTTT | CSIDQGTTEAFF
TRBJ2-2 | TRBD2 | - | TRBV2 | TGTGCCAGCGGGGGACTAGCCCTGGCCGGGGAGCTGTTTTTT | CASGGLALAGELFF
TRBJ1-6 | - | - | TRBV25-1 | TGTGCCAGCAGTTACTCGCAGGGCAGTTCACCCCTCCACTTT | CASSYSQGSSPLHF